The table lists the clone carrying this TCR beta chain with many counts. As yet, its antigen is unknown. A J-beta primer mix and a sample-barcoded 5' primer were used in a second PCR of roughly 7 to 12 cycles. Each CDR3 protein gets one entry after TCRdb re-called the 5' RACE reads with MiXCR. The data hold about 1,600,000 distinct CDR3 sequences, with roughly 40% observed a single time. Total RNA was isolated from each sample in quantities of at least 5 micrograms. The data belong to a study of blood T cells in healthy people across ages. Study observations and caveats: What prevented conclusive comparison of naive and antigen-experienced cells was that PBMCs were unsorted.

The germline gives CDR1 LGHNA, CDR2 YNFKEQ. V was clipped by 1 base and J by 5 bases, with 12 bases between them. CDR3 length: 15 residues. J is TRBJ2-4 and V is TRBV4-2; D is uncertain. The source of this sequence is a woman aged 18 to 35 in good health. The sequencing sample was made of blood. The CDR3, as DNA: TGTGCCAGCAGCCAAGGTCCAACGGCTGAAAACATTCAGTACTTC. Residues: CASSQGPTAENIQYF.